This TCR beta chain was profiled in a study of blood T cell repertoires in COVID-19. Study details: There were acute and convalescent COVID-19 samples, and they came from the United States, Italy and Spain. From T cells, B-cell-depleted T cells, or PBMCs came the material, which was cDNA or gDNA.

Remarks on this clone: Distinct nucleotide sequences in the sample also encode this CDR3.

J was trimmed by 2 bases and V by 4 bases; bases with no gene match: 11. This CDR3 is 17 amino acids long. Germline V gene data show CDR1 as LGHDT and CDR2 as YNNKEL (reference sequence). The method was immunoSEQ multiplex PCR; TCRdb's version includes in-frame clones alone and lacks a portion of them. The table shows about 150,000 clones, with about 85% occurring only once. The V and J genes are TRBV3-1 (or the pseudogene TRBV3-2) and TRBJ2-3; 8 nucleotides align to TRBD2. Sequenced material: peripheral blood. The sequence derives from a man aged 55 to 70 with COVID-19, enrolled during active disease. CDR3 sequence (DNA): TGTGCCAGCAGCCCAGGCAGTATAGCGGGAATCACAGATACGCAGTATTTT. Its translation: CASSPGSIAGITDTQYF.